The T cell receptor beta chain under discussion was sequenced for a study of T cells in Graves' hyperthyroidism and ophthalmopathy. Study information: Specimen type is peripheral blood, collected at initial diagnosis prior to any treatment.

This CDR3 is 14 amino acids long. Looked up from germline, CDR1 is DFQATT and CDR2 is SNEGSKA (reference sequence). Trimming stripped 6 bases from V and 0 bases from J, with 11 bases between. Researchers took RNA transcripts and amplified the TCR beta CDR3 regions from them. A first-round RT-PCR of the TCR CDR3 used the HTBI primer set. TCRdb re-called the multiplex PCR reads with MiXCR, one entry per CDR3 protein. The table includes some 740,000 distinct CDR3 sequences, 11% to 15% detected once. This sequence joins TRBV20-1 and TRBJ1-4; no definite D call. Sequenced material: blood. The sequence was collected from a woman aged 18-29 years with Graves' hyperthyroidism. CDR3 protein: CSANGPATNEKLFF. The CDR3 bases are TGCAGTGCAAATGGACCGGCAACTAATGAAAAACTGTTTTTT.